The 29 T cell receptor beta chains in this list originate from one sample, sequenced in a study of beta chain features in type 1 diabetes. Sequencing targeted expressed TCRB transcripts, as all isolated RNA had been reverse transcribed. Profiling relied on immunoSEQ multiplex PCR, and the TCRdb table lists in-frame clones only, not all of them. The repertoire holds under 250,000 clones, with 13% to 15% as singletons. The specimen sequenced was naive CD4+ T cells from blood. The receptors here all came from a woman in her forties in good health.

The rearrangement links TRBV7-8 to TRBJ1-5; TRBD1 agrees at 10 bases. V was pared by 0 bases and J by 0 bases, with 14 bases of the junction left unmatched. The CDR3 runs 21 residues. Looked up from germline, CDR1 is SGHVS and CDR2 is FQNEAQ. CDR3 amino acids: CASSLARSKGQGVYSNQPQHF. CDR3 nucleotide sequence: TGTGCCAGCAGCTTAGCTCGGAGTAAAGGACAGGGGGTTTATAGCAATCAGCCCCAGCATTTT.

This clone was seen a handful of times. The rearrangement joins TRBV7-9 to TRBJ1-2, with a weak D call TRBD1 (5 bases). The CDR3 totals 13 residues. Germline V CDR1 and CDR2: SEHNR, FQNEAQ (reference sequence). Trimming removed 3 bases from V and 6 bases from J, with 11 bases in between. The CDR3 DNA sequence: TGTGCCAGCAGCTTCAGCAGGGATCATGGCTACACCTTC. Amino acids: CASSFSRDHGYTF.

The chain recombines TRBV7-8 with TRBJ2-6, with TRBD1 matching over 7 bases. The germline V gene has CDR1 SGHVS and CDR2 FQNEAQ. This CDR3 spans 17 amino acids. With 5 bases clipped from V and 0 bases from J, the junction kept 7 bases outside the gene matches. This CDR3 reads CASSRGQAVSGANVLTF. The CDR3 coding sequence is TGTGCCAGCAGCCGCGGACAGGCAGTCTCTGGGGCCAACGTCCTGACTTTC.

The V gene is TRBV5-4, the J gene TRBJ1-1; TRBD1 agrees at 8 bases. V shed 5 bases, J shed 5 bases, and the junction held 14 bases outside the gene matches. The CDR3 is made up of 16 amino acids. Germline values: CDR1 SGHNT, CDR2 YYREEE (reference sequence). DNA of the CDR3: TGTGCCAGCAGTTTAGGCAGCGGACAGGGCAATACTGAAGCTTTCTTT. It yields the protein CASSLGSGQGNTEAFF.

This clone was counted only a few times. Compared with germline, one end of the junction differs, possibly owing to a read error. The rearrangement links TRBV9 to TRBJ2-1; no definite D call. The V gene's germline CDR1 is SGDLS and CDR2 YYNGEE. This CDR3 contains 11 residues. CDR3 region: CPSSYYNEQFF. The CDR3 bases are TGTCCCAGCAGCTATTACAATGAGCAGTTCTTC.

CDR3 sequence: CASRRLAGNIQYF. CDR3 nucleotide sequence: TGTGCCAGCAGGCGACTAGCAGGAAACATTCAGTACTTC. The chain recombines TRBV7-2 with TRBJ2-4, with 7 bases identical to TRBD2. This CDR3 is 13 amino acids long. CDR1 and CDR2 (germline): SGHTA, FQGNSA. V shed 6 bases, J shed 6 bases, and the junction held 5 bases outside the gene matches.

This clone was recorded a few times. This chain uses TRBV2 with TRBJ1-1, with D tentatively TRBD1 (6 bases). The CDR3 is 16 residues long. Trimming pared 10 bases from V and 4 bases from J, leaving 25 bases between. Germline assignment: CDR1 SNHLY and CDR2 FYNNEI. CDR3 loop: CATRPLVGALGTEAFF. CDR3 nucleotide sequence: TGTGCCACCCGCCCATTAGTGGGGGCGTTGGGCACTGAAGCTTTCTTT.

V is TRBV6-5 and J is TRBJ1-2, with D perhaps matching TRBD1 (5 bases). V dropped 2 bases and J dropped 4 bases, with 11 bases sitting between them. From germline, CDR1 is MNHEY and CDR2 SVGAGI. This CDR3 is built from 14 residues. In nucleotides, the CDR3 is TGTGCCAGCAGTTACACTCAGGGAAGCTATGGCTACACCTTC. Amino acids: CASSYTQGSYGYTF.

This clone showed up just once. The chain uses TRBV2 and TRBJ2-5; D perhaps matches TRBD2 (7 bases). V lost 7 bases and J lost 5, with 11 bases in between. This CDR3 spans 12 amino acids. In germline, CDR1 is SNHLY, CDR2 FYNNEI. The CDR3 region is CASMRGRETQYF. The CDR3 DNA follows: TGTGCCAGCATGCGGGGGCGGGAGACCCAGTACTTC. Complete variable domain (other parts from reference TRBV2 and TRBJ2-5): EPEVTQTPSHQVTQMGQEVILRCVPISNHLYFYWYRQILGQKVEFLVSFYNNEISEKSEIFDDQFSVERPDGSNFTLKIRSTKLEDSAMYFCASMRGRETQYFGPGTRLLVL.

This clone occurred a few times. The genes are TRBV18 and TRBJ1-3; TRBD1 agrees at 7 bases. The J segment lost 6 bases and the V segment lost 3 bases, leaving 8 bases of the junction unmatched. From germline, CDR1 is KGHSH and CDR2 LQKENI. The CDR3 totals 15 residues. The CDR3 region is CASSPRTGLENTIYF. CDR3 nucleotide sequence: TGTGCCAGCTCACCTAGGACAGGACTGGAAAACACCATATATTTT.

The rearrangement links TRBV7-9 to TRBJ2-3, with D unclear. V was trimmed by 4 bases and J by 1 base, leaving 15 bases between them. This CDR3 region has 16 residues. Looked up from germline, CDR1 is SEHNR and CDR2 is FQNEAQ (reference sequence). The CDR3 here is CASSSVMRFGTDTQYF. CDR3 bases: TGTGCCAGCAGCTCCGTCATGAGGTTTGGCACAGATACGCAGTATTTT. Full variable domain (remainder filled in from reference TRBV7-9 and TRBJ2-3): DTGVSQNPRHKITKRGQNVTFRCDPISEHNRLYWYRQTLGQGPEFLTYFQNEAQLEKSRLLSDRFSAERPKGSFSTLEIQRTEQGDSAMYLCASSSVMRFGTDTQYFGPGTRLTVL.

This clone occurred a few times. The gene calls are TRBV7-9 and TRBJ1-2; 7 bases map to TRBD1. Germline CDR1 SEHNR, CDR2 FQNEAQ (reference sequence). The CDR3 has 15 amino acids. J lost 0 bases, V lost 1 base, and 2 bases had no gene match. The CDR3 sequence is CASSLGQGPNYGYTF. DNA of the CDR3: TGTGCCAGCAGCTTAGGACAGGGACCTAACTATGGCTACACCTTC.

On this clone: Other nucleotide sequences from this sample produce the same CDR3. The rearrangement uses TRBV11-2 and TRBJ2-1; D unclear. The CDR3 contains 13 residues. Germline-derived CDR1 and CDR2 are SGHAT and FQNNGV. Trimming left V 5 bases short and J 4 bases short, with 9 bases between. The CDR3 loop reads CASSLALYNEQFF. In DNA, the CDR3 is TGTGCCAGCAGCCTTGCCCTATACAATGAGCAGTTCTTC.

This clone turned up a few times. This sequence joins TRBV2 and TRBJ2-6, with D perhaps TRBD1 (5 bases). Germline CDR1 reads SNHLY; CDR2 reads FYNNEI. The CDR3 runs to 16 residues. Trimming took off 5 bases at V and 4 bases at J, with 15 bases between the two ends. The CDR3 protein is CASSSPRARGANVLTF. The CDR3 DNA sequence: TGTGCCAGCAGTAGCCCCAGGGCACGAGGGGCCAACGTCCTGACTTTC. The full variable domain, with the rest looked up from reference TRBV2 and TRBJ2-6, is EPEVTQTPSHQVTQMGQEVILRCVPISNHLYFYWYRQILGQKVEFLVSFYNNEISEKSEIFDDQFSVERPDGSNFTLKIRSTKLEDSAMYFCASSSPRARGANVLTFGAGSRLTVL.

The chain combines TRBV10-3 with TRBJ2-3, with D perhaps TRBD1 (5 bases). CDR1 ENHRY and CDR2 SYGVKD come from the germline V gene. The V and J ends lost 8 bases and 5 bases respectively, with 14 bases between them. This CDR3 comprises 13 residues. The CDR3: CAIRKGLVDTQYF. Here the CDR3 DNA reads TGTGCCATCCGGAAGGGGCTGGTAGATACGCAGTATTTT.

This clone was observed a handful of times. The gene calls are TRBV4-3 and TRBJ1-2; 8 bases fit TRBD1. Germline V lookup: CDR1 LGHNA, CDR2 YSLEER. The junction had 7 bases not matched to a gene; V was cut back by 3 bases and J by 4 bases. This CDR3 contains 15 residues. The CDR3 here is CASSQETGDLYGYTF. CDR3 nucleotide sequence: TGCGCCAGCAGCCAGGAGACAGGGGACCTCTATGGCTACACCTTC.

The chain carries TRBV2 and TRBJ2-1; 7 nucleotides agree with TRBD2. The germline V gene has CDR1 SNHLY and CDR2 FYNNEI. V gave up 4 bases and J gave up 0 bases; unmatched junction bases: 3. This CDR3 is 15 amino acids long. As DNA, the CDR3 is TGTGCCAGCAGTGTTCGGGGGGTCTCCTACAATGAGCAGTTCTTC. Translated: CASSVRGVSYNEQFF.

In this sample, this clone turned up a few times. The sample contains more than one DNA sequence encoding this CDR3. V gene TRBV5-4 combines with J gene TRBJ2-5; the D gene is possibly TRBD2 (7 bases). Trimming took off 1 base at V and 5 bases at J, with 12 bases between the two ends. The CDR3 sequence is 14 residues long. Looked up from germline, CDR1 is SGHNT and CDR2 is YYREEE (reference sequence). The CDR3 reads CASSLRGGGETQYF. The CDR3 DNA reads TGTGCCAGCAGCTTGAGGGGGGGCGGGGAGACCCAGTACTTC.

CDR3 bases: TGTGCCAGCAGCCCAGTTCCGACCGGGACAGCTAACAATGAGCAGTTCTTC. As protein: CASSPVPTGTANNEQFF. The rearrangement links TRBV5-6 to TRBJ2-1; 7 bases match TRBD1. The CDR3 loop spans 17 amino acids. With 4 bases clipped from V and 5 bases from J, the junction kept 15 bases outside the gene matches. CDR1 and CDR2 (germline): SGHDT, YYEEEE. The variable domain in full, with the rest retrieved from reference TRBV5-6 and TRBJ2-1, is DAGVTQSPTHLIKTRGQQVTLRCSPKSGHDTVSWYQQALGQGPQFIFQYYEEEERQRGNFPDRFSGHQFPNYSSELNVNALLLGDSALYLCASSPVPTGTANNEQFFGPGTRLTVL.

The V and J genes are TRBV19 and TRBJ1-2, with D possibly being TRBD1 (6 bases). V was cut by 0 bases and J by 6 bases, with 20 bases left in between. Germline V lookup: CDR1 LNHDA, CDR2 SQIVND (reference sequence). The CDR3 contains 17 residues. The CDR3 DNA is TGTGCCAGTAGTATAGATCTGGGACACAGGGCAACCCATGGCTACACCTTC. It translates to CASSIDLGHRATHGYTF.

This sequence joins TRBV15 and TRBJ2-7, with D uncertain. CDR1 is LNHNV and CDR2 is YYDKDF in the germline V gene (reference sequence). The germline V and J ends were trimmed by 1 base and 3 bases, with 7 bases remaining between them. The CDR3 runs to 13 residues. The CDR3 is CATSRAPVYEQYF. DNA of the CDR3: TGTGCCACCAGCAGAGCCCCGGTCTACGAGCAGTACTTC. Full variable domain (outside the CDR3, taken from reference TRBV15 and TRBJ2-7): DAMVIQNPRYQVTQFGKPVTLSCSQTLNHNVMYWYQQKSSQAPKLLFHYYDKDFNNEADTPDNFQSRRPNTSFCFLDIRSPGLGDTAMYLCATSRAPVYEQYFGPGTRLTVT.

Only a few counts were recorded for this clone. The chain joins TRBV5-1 to TRBJ2-5; TRBD2 matches 7 bases. The V and J ends lost 4 bases and 4 bases, in that order; junction bases with no gene match: 13. The CDR3 loop spans 16 amino acids. The germline CDR1 and CDR2 sequences are SGHRS and YFSETQ. CDR3: CASSRTLASGGETQYF. DNA of the CDR3: TGCGCCAGCAGCCGCACTCTGGCTAGCGGAGGAGAGACCCAGTACTTC.

The table lists this clone with a few counts. The chain has TRBV5-6 and TRBJ1-2; weak D call: TRBD1 (5 bases). Germline V gene data show CDR1 as SGHDT and CDR2 as YYEEEE. The CDR3 spans 16 residues. V was pared by 5 bases and J by 4 bases, with 21 bases between. The DNA for the CDR3 is TGTGCCAGCAGTTCTCTCCGACAGTTTTCCTTCTATGGCTACACCTTC. Translating it yields CASSSLRQFSFYGYTF.

The V and J genes are TRBV7-9 and TRBJ2-4, with a weak D call TRBD2 (5 bases). V was cut by 5 bases and J by 1 base, with 12 bases left in between. This CDR3 has 15 residues. Germline CDR1 SEHNR, CDR2 FQNEAQ (reference sequence). Written as DNA, the CDR3 is TGTGCCAGCAGCCCCCCCGGGGAGGCCAAAAACATTCAGTACTTC. Protein sequence: CASSPPGEAKNIQYF.

The chain combines TRBV7-9 with TRBJ1-1, with no clear D. This CDR3 is 14 amino acids long. Germline CDR1 is SEHNR and CDR2 is FQNEAQ (reference sequence). V lost 5 bases and J lost 3, with 13 bases in between. CDR3 DNA: TGTGCCAGCAGCCCGAGGGTTGGGGACACTGAAGCTTTCTTT. This translates into CASSPRVGDTEAFF. The whole variable domain, filled in from reference TRBV7-9 and TRBJ1-1, reads DTGVSQNPRHKITKRGQNVTFRCDPISEHNRLYWYRQTLGQGPEFLTYFQNEAQLEKSRLLSDRFSAERPKGSFSTLEIQRTEQGDSAMYLCASSPRVGDTEAFFGQGTRLTVV.

V and J are TRBV11-2 and TRBJ2-1; TRBD2 aligns across 9 bases. With 2 bases clipped from V and 6 bases from J, the junction kept 5 bases outside the gene matches. The CDR3 extends over 15 amino acids. CDR1 is SGHAT, CDR2 FQNNGV, per germline. The CDR3 coding sequence is TGTGCCAGCAGCTTATCTAGCGGGGCCTTCAATGAGCAGTTCTTC. It specifies CASSLSSGAFNEQFF.

This clone has just a few counts. The V and J genes are TRBV7-6 and TRBJ2-1; 9 bases line up with TRBD2. This CDR3 comprises 15 residues. Unmatched junction bases numbered 9, after V lost 7 bases and J lost 5 bases. Germline V gives CDR1 SGHVS, CDR2 FNYEAQ. The CDR3, as DNA: TGTGCCAGCACCCGAGGGGCTAGCGGGAACAATGAGCAGTTCTTC. Its translation: CASTRGASGNNEQFF.

The chain joins TRBV27 to TRBJ1-5, with TRBD1 identical over 8 bases. CDR3 size: 14 residues. With V trimmed by 4 bases and J by 2 bases, 1 base remained unmatched. Germline values: CDR1 MNHEY, CDR2 SMNVEV (reference sequence). This CDR3 reads CASSYRGGNQPQHF. The CDR3 DNA is TGTGCCAGCAGTTACAGGGGGGGCAATCAGCCCCAGCATTTT.

The rearrangement joins TRBV6-5 to TRBJ1-4, with 9 bases aligning to TRBD1. CDR3 size: 14 residues. The V gene's germline CDR1 is MNHEY and CDR2 SVGAGI. V lost 2 bases, J lost 10 bases, and 5 bases stayed unmatched. This chain's CDR3 is CASSYGTGPGKLFF. CDR3 in DNA: TGTGCCAGCAGTTACGGGACAGGGCCGGGAAAACTGTTTTTT.